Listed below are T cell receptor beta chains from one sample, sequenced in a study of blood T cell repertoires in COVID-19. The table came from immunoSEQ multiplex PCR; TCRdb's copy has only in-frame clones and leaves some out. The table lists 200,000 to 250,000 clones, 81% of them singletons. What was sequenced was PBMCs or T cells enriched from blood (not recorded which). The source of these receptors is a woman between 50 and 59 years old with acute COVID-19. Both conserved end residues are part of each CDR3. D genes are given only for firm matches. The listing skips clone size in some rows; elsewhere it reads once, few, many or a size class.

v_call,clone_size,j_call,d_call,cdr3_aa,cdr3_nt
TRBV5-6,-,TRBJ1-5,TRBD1,CASSLRAPTGASQPQHF,TGTGCCAGCAGCTTGAGGGCGCCGACAGGGGCCAGTCAGCCCCAGCATTTT
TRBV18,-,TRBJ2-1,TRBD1,CASSPLGQARNEQFF,TGTGCCAGCTCACCATTGGGACAGGCAAGAAATGAGCAGTTCTTC
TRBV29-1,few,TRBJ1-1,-,CSGRDLNTEAFF,TGCAGCGGTAGGGACTTGAACACTGAAGCTTTCTTT
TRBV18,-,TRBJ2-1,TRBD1,CASSPGQISYNEQFF,TGTGCCAGCTCACCGGGACAGATCTCCTACAATGAGCAGTTCTTC
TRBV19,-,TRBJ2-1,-,CASSIVGLNNEQFF,TGTGCCAGTAGTATCGTGGGGCTGAACAATGAGCAGTTCTTC
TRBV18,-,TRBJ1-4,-,CASSPLGRGGANEKLFF,TGTGCCAGCTCACCACTAGGAAGAGGGGGAGCTAATGAAAAACTGTTTTTT
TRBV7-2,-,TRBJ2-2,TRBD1,CASSPGTGGNTGELFF,TGTGCCAGCAGCCCAGGGACAGGGGGAAACACCGGGGAGCTGTTTTTT
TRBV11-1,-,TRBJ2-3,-,CASSFQGPSTDTQYF,TGTGCCAGCAGCTTCCAGGGGCCTAGCACAGATACGCAGTATTTT
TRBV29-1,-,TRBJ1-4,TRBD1,CSAADRVGEKLFF,TGCAGCGCGGCGGACAGGGTCGGGGAAAAACTGTTTTTT
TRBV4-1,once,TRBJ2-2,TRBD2,CASSQAGREAGELFF,TGCGCCAGCAGCCAAGCAGGGAGGGAGGCCGGGGAGCTGTTTTTT
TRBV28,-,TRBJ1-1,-,CASGQINTEAFF,TGTGCCAGCGGACAGATTAACACTGAAGCTTTCTTT
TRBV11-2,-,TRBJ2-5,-,CASSPHSELREETQYF,TGTGCCAGCAGCCCGCACTCCGAACTGAGGGAAGAGACCCAGTACTTC
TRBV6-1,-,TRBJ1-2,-,CASSDWGGHARGYTF,TGTGCCAGCAGTGATTGGGGGGGCCACGCTCGGGGCTACACCTTC
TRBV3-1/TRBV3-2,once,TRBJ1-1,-,CASSQALRTEAFF,TGTGCCAGCAGCCAAGCTCTACGAACTGAAGCTTTCTTT
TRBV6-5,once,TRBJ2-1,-,CASSPTPAPGPFF,TGTGCCAGCAGCCCAACCCCTGCTCCCGGTCCGTTCTTC
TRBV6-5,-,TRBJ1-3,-,CASRRDTGNTIYF,TGTGCCAGCAGGAGGGACACAGGAAACACCATATATTTT
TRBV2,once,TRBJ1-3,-,CASSHQVSSGNTIYF,TGTGCCAGCAGTCACCAGGTTTCCTCTGGAAACACCATATATTTT
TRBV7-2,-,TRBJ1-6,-,CASSFRGGDSPLHF,TGTGCCAGCAGCTTCAGAGGGGGGGATTCACCCCTCCACTTT
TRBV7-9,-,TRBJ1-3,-,CASSNWAGVPAGNTIYF,TGTGCCAGCAGTAATTGGGCGGGGGTCCCTGCTGGAAACACCATATATTTT
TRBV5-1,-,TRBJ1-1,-,CASSLGAGWTEAFF,TGCGCCAGCAGCTTGGGGGCGGGCTGGACTGAAGCTTTCTTT
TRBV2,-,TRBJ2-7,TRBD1,CASRQQGSSYEQYF,TGTGCCAGCAGACAACAGGGGTCGTCCTACGAGCAGTACTTC
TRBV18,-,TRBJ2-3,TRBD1,CASSRRQGLGTDTQYF,TGTGCCAGCTCACGCCGACAGGGATTAGGCACAGATACGCAGTATTTT
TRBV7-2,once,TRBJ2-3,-,CASSLGLQNADTQYF,TGTGCCAGCAGCTTGGGACTCCAGAACGCAGATACGCAGTATTTT
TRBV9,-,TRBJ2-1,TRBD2,CASSVGGLGSYNEQFF,TGTGCCAGCAGCGTAGGTGGACTAGGGTCCTACAATGAGCAGTTCTTC